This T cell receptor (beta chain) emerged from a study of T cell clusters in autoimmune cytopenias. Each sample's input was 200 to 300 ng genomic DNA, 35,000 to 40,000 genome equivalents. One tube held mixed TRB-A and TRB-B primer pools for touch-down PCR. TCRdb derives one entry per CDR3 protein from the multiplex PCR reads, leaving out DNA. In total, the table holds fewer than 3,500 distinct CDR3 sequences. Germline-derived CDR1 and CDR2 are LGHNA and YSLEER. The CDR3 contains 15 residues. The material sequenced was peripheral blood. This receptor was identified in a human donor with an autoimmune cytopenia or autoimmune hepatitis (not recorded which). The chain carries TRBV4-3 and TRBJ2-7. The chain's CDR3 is CASSQDSQGSYEQYF.